This T cell receptor (beta chain) was profiled in a study of blood T cell repertoires in COVID-19. About the study: The United States, Italy and Spain provided the acute and convalescent COVID-19 samples. PBMCs, B-cell-depleted T cells, or T cells provided the cDNA or gDNA that made up the material.

This CDR3 comprises 15 residues. V was pared by 8 bases and J by 4 bases, with 12 bases of the junction left unmatched. Germline assignment: CDR1 SEHNR and CDR2 FQNEAQ (reference sequence). Authors' methods: Amplification of reference gene primers was used by the study to estimate nucleated cell counts. Produced via immunoSEQ multiplex PCR; TCRdb's table is partial and in-frame only. V, J and clone size are taken as reported in that table, and D and trimming were inferred from the DNA itself. Of approximately 44,000 clones in the sample, around 90% were seen once. V is TRBV7-9 and J is TRBJ2-5, with TRBD2 matching 8 bases. The source material was peripheral blood. The receptor's source is a man aged 55 to 70 with acute or convalescent COVID-19. The CDR3 spells CASSRGGTPLETQYF. In nucleotides, the CDR3 is TGTGCCAGCTCTCGGGGGGGCACACCTTTAGAGACCCAGTACTTC.